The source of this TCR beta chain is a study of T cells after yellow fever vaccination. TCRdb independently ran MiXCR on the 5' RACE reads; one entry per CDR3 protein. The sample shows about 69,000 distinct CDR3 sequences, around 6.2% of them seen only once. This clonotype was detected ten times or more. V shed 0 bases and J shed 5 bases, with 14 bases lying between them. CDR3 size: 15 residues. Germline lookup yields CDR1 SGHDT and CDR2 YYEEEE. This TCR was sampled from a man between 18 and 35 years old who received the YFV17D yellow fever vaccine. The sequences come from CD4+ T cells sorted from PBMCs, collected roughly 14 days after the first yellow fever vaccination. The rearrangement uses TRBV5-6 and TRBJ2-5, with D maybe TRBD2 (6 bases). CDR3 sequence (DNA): TGTGCCAGCAGCTTGGCGGTTGCGGGGTGGGAGACCCAGTACTTC. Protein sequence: CASSLAVAGWETQYF.